A selection of T cell receptor beta chains follows, all from one sample in a study of immune evolution from preneoplasia to lung adenocarcinoma. Assay: immunoSEQ multiplex PCR; the TCRdb copy retains only in-frame clones and omits some. The sample gives some 6,000 clones, 60% to 75% of which show up once; approximately 9.1% is in the top ten. Sequencing used FFPE lung adenocarcinoma in situ tissue. The receptors come from a person aged 60 to 80 with lung adenocarcinoma. Each CDR3 is given with its conserved first and last residue. The D gene is left open where the match is weak. Clone size is given for some rows only: seen once, a few or many times, or a class if the clone is expanded.

d_call | j_call | v_call | clone_size | cdr3_aa | cdr3_nt
TRBD1 | TRBJ2-1 | TRBV7-9 | NA | CASSARTGWNEQFF | TGTGCCAGCAGCGCGCGGACAGGGTGGAATGAGCAGTTCTTC
NA | TRBJ2-5 | TRBV5-1 | NA | CASNARAEQETQYF | TGCGCCAGTAATGCTAGGGCAGAGCAAGAGACCCAGTACTTC
NA | TRBJ1-5 | TRBV28 | NA | CASSPPDNVNQPQHF | TGTGCCAGCAGTCCACCGGACAACGTCAATCAGCCCCAGCATTTT
TRBD1 | TRBJ2-2 | TRBV7-6 | NA | CASSAGQGATGELFF | TGTGCCAGCAGCGCCGGACAGGGGGCCACCGGGGAGCTGTTTTTT
TRBD1 | TRBJ2-1 | TRBV7-6 | NA | CASSKGQGDYNEQFF | TGTGCCAGCAGCAAAGGACAGGGTGACTACAATGAGCAGTTCTTC
TRBD1 | TRBJ2-4 | TRBV29-1 | NA | CSVVGQIEIAKNIQYF | TGCAGCGTTGTGGGACAGATCGAAATAGCCAAAAACATTCAGTACTTC
NA | TRBJ2-2 | TRBV7-2 | large | CASSLVGGRSPGELFF | TGTGCCAGCAGCTTAGTCGGGGGCAGATCTCCCGGGGAGCTGTTTTTT
NA | TRBJ1-1 | TRBV7-3 | NA | CASSLVAGMNTEAFF | TGTGCCAGCAGCTTGGTTGCGGGCATGAACACTGAAGCTTTCTTT
TRBD2 | TRBJ2-3 | TRBV19 | NA | CASSMASGGTDTQYF | TGTGCCAGTAGTATGGCTAGCGGGGGCACAGATACGCAGTATTTT
NA | TRBJ2-5 | TRBV11-2 | NA | CASSPLAIRQKTQYF | TGTGCCAGCAGCCCCCTCGCGATCCGGCAAAAGACCCAGTACTTC
NA | TRBJ1-4 | TRBV4-2 | NA | CASSQEGEKLFF | TGTGCCAGCAGCCAAGAAGGAGAAAAACTGTTTTTT
NA | TRBJ1-1 | TRBV11-3 | NA | CASSLQADTEAFF | TGTGCCAGCAGCTTACAAGCAGACACTGAAGCTTTCTTT
NA | TRBJ2-2 | TRBV7-6 | once | CASSLLGNTGELFF | TGTGCCAGCAGCTTACTGGGAAACACCGGGGAGCTGTTTTTT
NA | TRBJ1-2 | TRBV7-2 | once | CASSPLGGDGYGYTF | TGTGCCAGCAGCCCTTTGGGAGGGGACGGGTATGGCTACACCTTC
NA | TRBJ1-4 | TRBV11-2 | NA | CASSLDGWGLRKKLFF | TGTGCCAGCAGCTTAGATGGGTGGGGGCTACGGAAAAAACTGTTTTTT
TRBD2 | TRBJ2-1 | TRBV28 | few | CASSLAVLAGANNEQFF | TGTGCCAGCAGTTTAGCTGTATTAGCGGGGGCCAACAATGAGCAGTTCTTC
TRBD1 | TRBJ1-1 | TRBV5-1 | NA | CASSDRTGGVTEAFF | TGCGCCAGCAGCGACCGGACAGGGGGCGTGACTGAAGCTTTCTTT
NA | TRBJ2-7 | TRBV11-2 | NA | CASSLRASSNEQYF | TGTGCCAGCAGCTTGAGGGCTAGCTCCAACGAGCAGTACTTC
NA | TRBJ2-1 | TRBV7-3 | NA | CASSLTSGEGEQFF | TGTGCCAGCAGCTTAACGTCCGGGGAAGGTGAGCAGTTCTTC
NA | TRBJ1-3 | TRBV6-6 | once | CASKGDTIYF | TGTGCCAGCAAGGGGGACACCATATATTTT
NA | TRBJ2-1 | TRBV7-2 | NA | CASSLASANEQFF | TGTGCCAGCAGCTTAGCGTCCGCAAATGAGCAGTTCTTC
NA | TRBJ2-7 | TRBV7-8 | NA | CASSQAYEQYF | TGTGCCAGCAGCCAAGCCTACGAGCAGTACTTC
NA | TRBJ2-5 | TRBV27 | NA | CASSPGFFQETQYF | TGTGCCAGCAGTCCGGGGTTTTTCCAAGAGACCCAGTACTTC
NA | TRBJ2-1 | TRBV9 | NA | CASSVGWGAYNEQFF | TGTGCCAGCAGCGTAGGATGGGGGGCCTACAATGAGCAGTTCTTC
NA | TRBJ1-1 | TRBV7-2 | once | CASSFRGRGEAFF | TGTGCCAGCAGCTTCCGGGGAAGGGGTGAAGCTTTCTTT
NA | TRBJ1-6 | TRBV6-5 | NA | CASSYAGVGSPLHF | TGTGCCAGCAGTTACGCAGGGGTAGGCTCACCCCTCCACTTT
TRBD1 | TRBJ2-5 | TRBV5-5 | NA | CASSSLGQGIEEETQYF | TGTGCCAGCAGCTCTCTCGGACAGGGGATTGAGGAGGAGACCCAGTACTTC
NA | TRBJ1-1 | TRBV18 | NA | CASGRGGTEAFF | TGTGCCAGCGGGAGGGGTGGGACTGAAGCTTTCTTT
NA | TRBJ2-5 | TRBV7-3 | NA | CASSSVTGQQETQYF | TGTGCCAGCAGCTCCGTTACGGGACAACAAGAGACCCAGTACTTC
NA | TRBJ1-1 | TRBV7-2 | NA | CASSLAAQWRPRDTEAFF | TGTGCCAGCAGCTTAGCGGCCCAATGGAGGCCCAGAGACACTGAAGCTTTCTTT
NA | TRBJ1-1 | TRBV7-3 | NA | CASSPSGATEAFF | TGTGCCAGCAGCCCCTCAGGGGCCACTGAAGCTTTCTTT
NA | TRBJ2-1 | TRBV28 | NA | CASSSRFGGTYNEQFF | TGTGCCAGCAGTTCCCGGTTCGGGGGCACCTACAATGAGCAGTTCTTC
TRBD2 | TRBJ2-7 | TRBV29-1 | NA | CSVARRGVRYEQYF | TGCAGCGTTGCCCGACGGGGGGTTCGGTACGAGCAGTACTTC
TRBD1 | TRBJ1-1 | TRBV5-1 | NA | CASSRDRVGGAFF | TGCGCCAGCAGCCGGGACAGGGTGGGGGGAGCTTTCTTT
NA | TRBJ2-2 | TRBV11-3 | NA | CASSLEGAPNTGELFF | TGTGCCAGCAGCTTAGAAGGAGCCCCGAACACCGGGGAGCTGTTTTTT
TRBD1 | TRBJ2-2 | TRBV5-1 | NA | CASSLEPYRGNTGELFF | TGCGCCAGCAGCCTGGAACCTTACAGGGGAAACACCGGGGAGCTGTTTTTT
NA | TRBJ1-6 | TRBV5-4 | few | CASRQSGTRGNSPLHF | TGTGCCAGCAGGCAATCCGGGACCCGGGGTAATTCACCCCTCCACTTT
NA | TRBJ1-1 | TRBV18 | NA | CASSPTSGVFAEAFF | TGTGCCAGCTCACCTACTTCAGGGGTGTTCGCTGAAGCTTTCTTT
NA | TRBJ1-5 | TRBV6-5 | NA | CASSLGNQPQHF | TGTGCCAGCAGTTTAGGGAATCAGCCCCAGCATTTT
TRBD1 | TRBJ2-1 | TRBV18 | NA | CASSPTGGYNEQFF | TGTGCCAGCTCACCGACAGGGGGGTACAATGAGCAGTTCTTC
NA | TRBJ2-1 | TRBV7-3 | NA | CASSLMSGEGEQFF | TGTGCCAGCAGCTTAATGTCCGGGGAAGGTGAGCAGTTCTTC
NA | TRBJ2-2 | TRBV30 | few | CAWSPTPETGELFF | TGTGCCTGGAGTCCTACCCCGGAGACCGGGGAGCTGTTTTTT
NA | TRBJ1-2 | TRBV25-1 | few | CASSVFYGYTF | TGTGCCAGCAGTGTCTTCTATGGCTACACCTTC
TRBD1 | TRBJ1-1 | TRBV18 | few | CASSPPSTGSNTEAFF | TGTGCCAGCTCACCACCGTCGACAGGGTCGAACACTGAAGCTTTCTTT
TRBD1 | TRBJ1-1 | TRBV30 | NA | CAWSVGQMNTEAFF | TGTGCCTGGAGTGTGGGACAGATGAACACTGAAGCTTTCTTT
NA | TRBJ2-2 | TRBV5-1 | once | CASKERSQDTGELFF | TGCGCCAGCAAGGAGCGCAGCCAAGACACCGGGGAGCTGTTTTTT
NA | TRBJ1-3 | TRBV7-8 | once | CASSLSPTMSGNTIYF | TGTGCCAGCAGCTTGTCCCCGACGATGAGTGGAAACACCATATATTTT
NA | TRBJ2-3 | TRBV4-2 | few | CASSQVRTSQGTDTQYF | TGTGCCAGCAGCCAAGTCAGGACTAGTCAGGGGACAGATACGCAGTATTTT
NA | TRBJ2-7 | TRBV5-4 | NA | CASSNVRDTVEQYF | TGTGCCAGCAGTAACGTCCGGGACACCGTTGAGCAGTACTTC
NA | TRBJ1-1 | TRBV28 | NA | CASSLPTSSTEAFF | TGTGCCAGCAGTCTCCCCACGAGCAGTACTGAAGCTTTCTTT
NA | TRBJ2-2 | TRBV28 | NA | CASTLAGYNTGELFF | TGTGCCAGTACGTTGGCAGGCTACAACACCGGGGAGCTGTTTTTT
TRBD1 | TRBJ2-5 | TRBV5-1 | NA | CASSFQGQTQETQYF | TGCGCCAGCAGCTTCCAGGGACAGACACAAGAGACCCAGTACTTC